This is a list of T cell receptor beta chains from one sample in a study of cytotoxic CD8 clonotypes in ibrutinib-treated CLL. Assay: immunoSEQ multiplex PCR; the TCRdb copy retains only in-frame clones and omits some. The sample consists of over 8,500 clones, about 79% of them appearing once. The sample here was PBMCs, taken at disease progression, from a patient treated with ibrutinib. The origin of the receptors is a human donor with chronic lymphocytic leukemia. CDR3s include the opening cysteine and the closing phenylalanine or tryptophan. D genes are given only for firm matches. The listing skips clone size in some rows; elsewhere it reads once, few, many or a size class.

CDR3aa,CDR3nt,v_gene,j_gene,abundance,d_gene
CASSEGGGGEQYF,TGTGCCAGCAGTGAGGGCGGGGGGGGAGAGCAGTACTTC,TRBV6-1,TRBJ2-7,.,TRBD2
CASSYSDRNFAGYTF,TGTGCCAGCAGTTACTCGGACAGAAACTTTGCTGGCTACACCTTC,TRBV6-5,TRBJ1-2,.,.
CAISGQQETQYF,TGTGCCATCAGTGGACAGCAAGAGACCCAGTACTTC,TRBV10-3,TRBJ2-5,.,.
CATSRASDRSSYNEQFF,TGTGCCACCAGCAGAGCCTCGGACAGGAGCTCCTACAATGAGCAGTTCTTC,TRBV15,TRBJ2-1,.,TRBD1
CASSFTRDRGNTEAFF,TGCGCCAGCAGCTTCACCCGGGACAGGGGGAACACTGAAGCTTTCTTT,TRBV5-1,TRBJ1-1,.,TRBD1
CASSFVAGARETQYF,TGTGCCAGCAGCTTTGTAGCGGGAGCCAGGGAGACCCAGTACTTC,TRBV7-3,TRBJ2-5,.,TRBD2
CASTTTGETGELFF,TGTGCCAGTACTACTACAGGGGAAACCGGGGAGCTGTTTTTT,TRBV19,TRBJ2-2,.,TRBD1
CASSFAALRDQPQHF,TGTGCCAGCAGCTTTGCGGCCCTTCGGGATCAGCCCCAGCATTTT,TRBV7-2,TRBJ1-5,once,.
CASSLRTSGETQYF,TGCGCCAGCAGCTTACGGACTAGCGGAGAGACCCAGTACTTC,TRBV5-1,TRBJ2-5,.,TRBD2
CASSLDPRTGTSGNTIYF,TGTGCCAGCAGCTTAGATCCCCGGACAGGGACCTCTGGAAACACCATATATTTT,TRBV7-2,TRBJ1-3,.,TRBD1
CASSLGRSDTEAFF,TGTGCCAGCAGTTTGGGCCGGTCGGACACTGAAGCTTTCTTT,TRBV6-5,TRBJ1-1,.,.
CASRSDRLAASPGLF,TGTGCCAGCAGATCGGACCGGCTAGCGGCCTCCCCTGGCCTCTTC,TRBV27,TRBJ2-1,few,TRBD2
CASRGQGAETGELFF,TGTGCCAGTAGAGGGCAGGGGGCAGAGACCGGGGAGCTGTTTTTT,TRBV19,TRBJ2-2,.,TRBD1
CASSFRGAEAFF,TGCGCCAGCAGCTTCAGGGGAGCTGAAGCTTTCTTT,TRBV5-1,TRBJ1-1,.,.
CASSGQANYGYTF,TGTGCCAGCAGCGGACAGGCTAACTATGGCTACACCTTC,TRBV14,TRBJ1-2,.,TRBD1
CASSFGASYEQYF,TGCGCCAGCAGCTTCGGCGCCTCCTACGAGCAGTACTTC,TRBV5-1,TRBJ2-7,.,.
CASSELSGNEQFF,TGCGCCAGCAGTGAGTTAAGTGGGAATGAGCAGTTCTTC,TRBV10-2,TRBJ2-1,.,.
CASAQSRVPDYEQYF,TGTGCCAGCGCCCAAAGCAGGGTCCCGGACTACGAGCAGTACTTC,TRBV6-1,TRBJ2-7,.,.
CASSDRLGDEQYF,TGTGCCAGTAGCGACAGACTTGGAGACGAGCAGTACTTC,TRBV19,TRBJ2-7,.,.
CASSFGKKGYTF,TGTGCCAGCAGCTTTGGCAAAAAGGGCTACACCTTC,TRBV5-6,TRBJ1-2,few,.
CASSVNRGSPLHF,TGTGCCAGCAGTGTCAACAGGGGCTCACCCCTCCACTTT,TRBV6-1,TRBJ1-6,.,TRBD1
CASSGAQPTDTQYF,TGTGCCAGCAGTGGGGCTCAACCTACAGATACGCAGTATTTT,TRBV2,TRBJ2-3,.,.
CASRRTSGRYEQFF,TGTGCCAGCAGACGGACTAGCGGCCGTTATGAGCAGTTCTTC,TRBV27,TRBJ2-1,.,TRBD2
CASRSRANEQFF,TGTGCCAGCAGGTCACGCGCGAATGAGCAGTTCTTC,TRBV27,TRBJ2-1,.,.
CASSLALLAGEPSTQYF,TGTGCCAGCAGCTTAGCGCTACTAGCGGGGGAGCCATCTACGCAGTATTTT,TRBV7-2,TRBJ2-3,.,TRBD2
CASSEGGTSGTDTQYF,TGTGCCAGCAGTGAAGGAGGGACTAGCGGCACAGATACGCAGTATTTT,TRBV6-1,TRBJ2-3,.,TRBD2
CASSLALSGVAGGRDTQYF,TGTGCCAGCAGCTTGGCCCTCTCGGGGGTAGCGGGGGGTAGGGATACGCAGTATTTT,TRBV7-2,TRBJ2-3,.,TRBD2
CASSTRKYNQPQHF,TGTGCCAGTAGTACTAGAAAATACAATCAGCCCCAGCATTTT,TRBV19,TRBJ1-5,.,.
CASSLEGRQYF,TGCGCCAGCAGCTTGGAGGGGAGGCAGTACTTC,TRBV5-1,TRBJ2-7,.,.
CASSSGGGLNEQFF,TGTGCCAGCAGCTCCGGGGGGGGCCTCAATGAGCAGTTCTTC,TRBV9,TRBJ2-1,.,TRBD2
CASSETGGNEKLFF,TGTGCCAGCAGTGAAACCGGGGGCAATGAAAAACTGTTTTTT,TRBV2,TRBJ1-4,.,.
CASSYGGVTNSPLHF,TGTGCCAGCAGTTACGGGGGAGTTACTAATTCACCCCTCCACTTT,TRBV6-5,TRBJ1-6,.,.
CASSQETGQTGGVTEAFF,TGCGCCAGCAGCCAAGAGACAGGGCAGACCGGTGGGGTCACTGAAGCTTTCTTT,TRBV4-1,TRBJ1-1,.,TRBD1
CASSLTGPTQFF,TGTGCCAGCAGCTTAACGGGCCCGACCCAGTTCTTC,TRBV7-9,TRBJ2-1,once,.
CASSLGGLLSDEQYF,TGTGCCAGCAGCCTAGGTGGGCTCCTGAGTGACGAGCAGTACTTC,TRBV7-2,TRBJ2-7,.,.
CASSLNGGQFNEQFF,TGTGCCAGCAGCTTAAACGGGGGCCAGTTCAATGAGCAGTTCTTC,TRBV7-8,TRBJ2-1,few,.
CASSYRRTYEQYF,TGTGCCAGCAGTTACCGAAGAACCTACGAGCAGTACTTC,TRBV6-5,TRBJ2-7,.,.
CAWSGFRQGSEQYF,TGTGCCTGGAGTGGATTTAGACAGGGAAGCGAGCAGTACTTC,TRBV30,TRBJ2-7,.,TRBD1
CASREGVADTQYF,TGTGCCAGCAGGGAGGGAGTGGCGGATACGCAGTATTTT,TRBV2,TRBJ2-3,.,.
CASSLVPGEAFF,TGTGCCAGCAGCTTGGTTCCCGGTGAAGCTTTCTTT,TRBV5-8,TRBJ1-1,.,.
CASSVRPTNEKLFF,TGTGCCAGCAGCGTGCGGCCAACTAATGAAAAACTGTTTTTT,TRBV9,TRBJ1-4,once,.
CASSIPGLSYEQYF,TGTGCCAGTAGTATTCCGGGCCTGTCCTACGAGCAGTACTTC,TRBV19,TRBJ2-7,.,.
CASSDYPGDTQYF,TGTGCCAGCAGCGATTACCCGGGAGATACGCAGTATTTT,TRBV14,TRBJ2-3,few,.
CAWSVSGGARETQYF,TGTGCCTGGAGTGTTAGCGGGGGGGCTCGGGAGACCCAGTACTTC,TRBV30,TRBJ2-5,.,TRBD2
CASRTLTSGSREQYF,TGTGCCAGCAGAACCCTTACTAGCGGGAGCCGCGAGCAGTACTTC,TRBV6-1,TRBJ2-7,once,TRBD2
CASRRDRANAEAFF,TGTGCCAGCAGACGGGACAGGGCCAACGCTGAAGCTTTCTTT,TRBV28,TRBJ1-1,.,TRBD1